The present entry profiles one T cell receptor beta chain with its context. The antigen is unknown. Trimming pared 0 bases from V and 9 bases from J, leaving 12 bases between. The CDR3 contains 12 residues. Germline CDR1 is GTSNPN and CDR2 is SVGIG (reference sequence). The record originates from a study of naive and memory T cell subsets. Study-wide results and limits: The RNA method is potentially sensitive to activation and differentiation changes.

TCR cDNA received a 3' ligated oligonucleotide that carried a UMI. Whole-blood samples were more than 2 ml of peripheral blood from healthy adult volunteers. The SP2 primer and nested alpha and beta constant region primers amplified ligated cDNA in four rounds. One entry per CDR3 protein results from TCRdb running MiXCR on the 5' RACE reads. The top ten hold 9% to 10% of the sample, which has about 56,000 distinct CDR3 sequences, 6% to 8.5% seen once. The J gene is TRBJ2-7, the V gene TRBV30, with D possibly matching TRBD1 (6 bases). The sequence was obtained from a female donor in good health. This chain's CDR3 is CAWSVQGQLQYF. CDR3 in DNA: TGTGCCTGGAGTGTACAGGGCCAGCTGCAGTACTTC.